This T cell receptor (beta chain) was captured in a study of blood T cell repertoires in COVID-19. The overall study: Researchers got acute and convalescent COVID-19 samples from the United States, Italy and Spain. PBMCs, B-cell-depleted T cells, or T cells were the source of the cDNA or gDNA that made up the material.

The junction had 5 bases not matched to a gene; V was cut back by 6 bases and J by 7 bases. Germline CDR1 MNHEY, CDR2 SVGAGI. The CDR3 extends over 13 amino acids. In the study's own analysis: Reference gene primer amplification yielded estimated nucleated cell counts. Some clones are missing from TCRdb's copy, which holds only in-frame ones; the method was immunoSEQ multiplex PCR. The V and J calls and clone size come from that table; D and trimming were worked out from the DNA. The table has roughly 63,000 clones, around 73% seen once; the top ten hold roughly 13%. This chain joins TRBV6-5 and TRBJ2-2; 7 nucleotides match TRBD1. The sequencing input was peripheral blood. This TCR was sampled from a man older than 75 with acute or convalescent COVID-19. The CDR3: CASRATGVGELFF. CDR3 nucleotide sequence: TGTGCCAGCAGAGCCACAGGGGTCGGGGAGCTGTTTTTT.